The subject of this entry is one T cell receptor beta chain. Its antigen is not identified. Between the trimmed V and J ends, which lost 5 bases and 5 bases, there was a span of 6 bases. Germline lookup yields CDR1 MNHNS and CDR2 SASEGT. The CDR3 totals 11 residues. The sample comes from a study of T cell repertoires in cytomegalovirus infection. Study-wide points: Clonotypes of TCR beta that were HLA-C-restricted and CMV-specific dominated the ex vivo response.

TCRdb passed the reads through MiXCR, listing each CDR3 protein once. This sample has hundreds of thousands of distinct CDR3 sequences; 30% to 40% occur once, and the top ten carry about 20%. This material consisted of cultured PBMCs, taken from culture after CMV antigen stimulation. This receptor was obtained from a human donor in good health (CMV status not recorded). Some clones in this sample may be carry-over from other donors' samples. J is TRBJ1-2 and V is TRBV6-1, with D unclear. CDR3 region: CASSPAYGYTF. CDR3 nucleotide sequence: TGTGCCAGCAGTCCAGCTTATGGCTACACCTTC.